One and the same sample provided the 8 T cell receptor beta chains below, sequenced in a study of blood T cell repertoires in COVID-19. TCRdb's table, derived via immunoSEQ multiplex PCR, lists solely in-frame clones and lacks some. This sample has about 160,000 clones, with around 80% found just once. Sequences were obtained from PBMCs or T cells enriched from blood (not recorded which). The receptor source for this set is a woman aged 55-70 years who had recovered from COVID-19.

This clone was counted once. V gene TRBV19 combines with J gene TRBJ1-4; 7 bases line up with TRBD1. Losses at the gene ends were 5 bases for V and 14 bases for J; bases not matched to a gene: 11. The V gene's germline CDR1 is LNHDA and CDR2 SQIVND (reference sequence). CDR3 length: 13 residues. For the CDR3, the DNA is TGTGCCAGTAGTTTAACGACAGGGTCTCGTCTGTTTTTT. This sequence encodes CASSLTTGSRLFF.

V and J are TRBV4-1 and TRBJ2-5, with D perhaps TRBD2 (7 bases). V shed 1 base and J shed 4 bases, with 16 bases lying between them. The CDR3 has 16 amino acids. Germline assignment: CDR1 MGHRA and CDR2 YSYEKL. The CDR3 sequence is CASSQGERGGAETQYF. The CDR3, as DNA: TGCGCCAGCAGCCAAGGGGAGAGGGGGGGGGCAGAGACCCAGTACTTC.

This clone was seen just once. V usage is TRBV10-3 and J usage is TRBJ2-3, with 8 nucleotides matching TRBD1. This CDR3 has 13 amino acids. J gave up 6 bases and V 10 bases, and 9 bases lay outside the gene matches. The germline gives CDR1 ENHRY, CDR2 SYGVKD. The CDR3 spells CATQPGGADTQYF. CDR3 coding DNA: TGTGCCACTCAGCCAGGGGGCGCGGATACGCAGTATTTT.

This clone was recorded a few times. The chain employs TRBV10-3 and TRBJ2-1; D may be TRBD2 (6 bases). Trimming shortened V by 0 bases and J by 3 bases, and 15 bases separated the two germline ends. This CDR3 spans 17 amino acids. Per the germline V gene, CDR1 is ENHRY and CDR2 is SYGVKD. DNA of the CDR3: TGTGCCATCAGTGAGTCGTTGGGGCGGGGTGGCTACAATGAGCAGTTCTTC. Translation: CAISESLGRGGYNEQFF.

This clone has a single count. The rearrangement links TRBV9 to TRBJ2-7, with D possibly TRBD1 on 6 matching bases. Per the germline V gene, CDR1 is SGDLS and CDR2 is YYNGEE. V was trimmed by 0 bases and J by 5 bases, leaving 12 bases between them. The CDR3 has 14 residues. In DNA form, the CDR3 reads TGTGCCAGCAGCGTAGAGGTAGGGGGTGACGAGCAGTACTTC. It encodes CASSVEVGGDEQYF.

The CDR3 nucleotides read TGTGCCAGCAGCCGAGACAACTACTCTGGAAACACCATATATTTT. Its translation is CASSRDNYSGNTIYF. J is TRBJ1-3 and V is TRBV7-8; D is unclear. V lost 5 bases, J lost 0 bases, and 11 bases lay in between. The CDR3 consists of 15 residues. Germline V gene lookup returns CDR1 SGHVS and CDR2 FQNEAQ. Complete variable domain (other parts from reference TRBV7-8 and TRBJ1-3): GAGVSQSPRYKVAKRGQDVALRCDPISGHVSLFWYQQALGQGPEFLTYFQNEAQLDKSGLPSDRFFAERPEGSVSTLKIQRTQQEDSAVYLCASSRDNYSGNTIYFGEGSWLTVV.

The chain couples TRBV29-1 to TRBJ1-2; D is unresolved. This CDR3 is 12 amino acids long. CDR1 is SQVTM, CDR2 ANQGSEA, per germline. Between the trimmed V and J ends, which lost 4 bases and 0 bases, there was a span of 6 bases. The CDR3 nucleotides are TGCAGCGTTGTGAACTCTAACTATGGCTACACCTTC. Its translation: CSVVNSNYGYTF.

This rearrangement joins TRBV19 to TRBJ1-4; 8 bases match TRBD1. The germline V gene has CDR1 LNHDA and CDR2 SQIVND (reference sequence). This CDR3 has 14 amino acids. The junction had 7 bases not matched to a gene; V was cut back by 6 bases and J by 7 bases. The CDR3 spells CASRPGGNSEKLFF. The CDR3 nucleotides read TGTGCCAGTAGACCAGGGGGCAATAGTGAAAAACTGTTTTTT.